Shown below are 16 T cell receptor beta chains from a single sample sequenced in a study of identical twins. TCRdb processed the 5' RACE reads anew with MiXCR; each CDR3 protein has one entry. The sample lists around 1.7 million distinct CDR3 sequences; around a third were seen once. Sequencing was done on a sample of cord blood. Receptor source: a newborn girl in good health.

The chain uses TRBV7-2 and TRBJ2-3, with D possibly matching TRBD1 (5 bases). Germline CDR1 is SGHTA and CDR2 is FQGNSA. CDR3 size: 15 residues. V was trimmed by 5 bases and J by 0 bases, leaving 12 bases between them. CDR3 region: CASSRRAGSTDTQYF. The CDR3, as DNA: TGTGCCAGCAGCCGCAGGGCAGGTAGCACAGATACGCAGTATTTT.

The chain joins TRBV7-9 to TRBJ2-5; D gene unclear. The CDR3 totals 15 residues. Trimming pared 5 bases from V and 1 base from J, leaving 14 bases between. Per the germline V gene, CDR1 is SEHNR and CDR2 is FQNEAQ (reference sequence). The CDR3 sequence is CASSQRIPFQETQYF. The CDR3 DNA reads TGTGCCAGCAGCCAAAGAATACCGTTCCAAGAGACCCAGTACTTC.

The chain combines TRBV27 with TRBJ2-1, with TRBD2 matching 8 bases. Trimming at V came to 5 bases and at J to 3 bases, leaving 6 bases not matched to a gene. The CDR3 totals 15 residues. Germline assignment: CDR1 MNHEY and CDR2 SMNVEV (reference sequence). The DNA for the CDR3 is TGTGCCAGCAGTCGCGGGGGGATCGTCTACAATGAGCAGTTCTTC. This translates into CASSRGGIVYNEQFF.

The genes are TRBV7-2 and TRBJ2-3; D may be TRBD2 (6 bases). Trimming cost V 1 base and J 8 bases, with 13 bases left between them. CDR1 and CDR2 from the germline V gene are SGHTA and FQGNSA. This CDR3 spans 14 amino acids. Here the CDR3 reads CASSLDGGPGTQYF. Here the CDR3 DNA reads TGTGCCAGCAGCTTAGACGGGGGTCCGGGTACGCAGTATTTT.

As DNA, the CDR3 is TGTGCCAGCAGCCACCGGACTAGCGGGGGCCAAGGGGAGCTGTTTTTT. Translation gives CASSHRTSGGQGELFF. J is TRBJ2-2 and V is TRBV6-2 or TRBV6-3; 13 bases fit TRBD2. There are 16 residues in the CDR3. V lost 6 bases, J lost 8 bases, and 9 bases stayed unmatched. Germline V gives CDR1 MNHEY, CDR2 SVGEGT.

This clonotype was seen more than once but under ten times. The CDR3 loop is CASRTRGTVSYNEQFF. Here the CDR3 DNA reads TGTGCCAGCCGCACTAGAGGGACGGTCTCCTACAATGAGCAGTTCTTC. This chain connects TRBV27 to TRBJ2-1; either TRBD1 or TRBD2 may fit D (5 bases each). Trimming left V 8 bases short and J 0 bases short, with 17 bases between. The CDR3 extends over 16 amino acids. Looked up from germline, CDR1 is MNHEY and CDR2 is SMNVEV (reference sequence).

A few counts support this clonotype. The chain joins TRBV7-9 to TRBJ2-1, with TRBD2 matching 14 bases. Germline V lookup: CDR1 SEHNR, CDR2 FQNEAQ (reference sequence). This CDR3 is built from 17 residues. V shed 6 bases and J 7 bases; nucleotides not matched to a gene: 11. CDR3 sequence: CASSPRLAGGPVNEQFF. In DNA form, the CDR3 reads TGTGCCAGCAGTCCGAGACTAGCGGGGGGGCCTGTGAATGAGCAGTTCTTC.

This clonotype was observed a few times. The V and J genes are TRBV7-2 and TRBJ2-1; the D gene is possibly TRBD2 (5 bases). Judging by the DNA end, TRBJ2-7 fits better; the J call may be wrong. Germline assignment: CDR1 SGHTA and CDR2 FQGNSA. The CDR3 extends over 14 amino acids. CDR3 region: CASSLAGESNEQYF. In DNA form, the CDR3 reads TGTGCCAGCAGCTTAGCGGGAGAATCCAATGAGCAGTACTTC.

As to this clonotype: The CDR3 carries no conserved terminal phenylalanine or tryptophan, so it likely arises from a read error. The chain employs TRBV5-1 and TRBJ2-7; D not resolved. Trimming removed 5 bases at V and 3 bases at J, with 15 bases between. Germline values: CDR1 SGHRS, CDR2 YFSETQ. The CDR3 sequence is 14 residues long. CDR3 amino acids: CASRPDHRVYEQYL. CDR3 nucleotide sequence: TGCGCCAGCAGGCCGGACCATAGAGTCTACGAGCAGTACTTA.

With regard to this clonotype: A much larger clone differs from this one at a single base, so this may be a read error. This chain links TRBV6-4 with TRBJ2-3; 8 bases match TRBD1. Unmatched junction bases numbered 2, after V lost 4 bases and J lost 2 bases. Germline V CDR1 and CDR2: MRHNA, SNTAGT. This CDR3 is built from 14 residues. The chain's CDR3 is CASSGTGNTDTQYF. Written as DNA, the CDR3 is TGTGCCAGCAGTGGGACAGGGAACACAGATACGCAGTATTTT.

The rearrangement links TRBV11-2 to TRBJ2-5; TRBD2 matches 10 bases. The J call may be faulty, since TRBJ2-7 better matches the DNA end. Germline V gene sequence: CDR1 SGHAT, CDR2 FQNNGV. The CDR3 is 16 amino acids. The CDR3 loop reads CASSFQAGGATYEQYF. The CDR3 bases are TGTGCCAGCAGCTTTCAAGCGGGGGGGGCGACCTACGAGCAGTACTTC.

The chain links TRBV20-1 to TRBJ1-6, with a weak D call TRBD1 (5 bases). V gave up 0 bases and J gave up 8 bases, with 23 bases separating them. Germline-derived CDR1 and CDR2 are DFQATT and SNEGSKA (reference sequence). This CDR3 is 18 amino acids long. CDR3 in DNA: TGCAGTGCTAGAGATAATATCTTTCGGCAGGGAAGTTATTCACCCCTCCACTTT. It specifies CSARDNIFRQGSYSPLHF.

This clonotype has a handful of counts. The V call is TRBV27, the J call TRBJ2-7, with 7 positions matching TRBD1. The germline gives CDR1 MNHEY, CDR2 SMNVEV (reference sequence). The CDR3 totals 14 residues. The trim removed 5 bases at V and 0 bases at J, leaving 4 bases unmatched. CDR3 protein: CASSPGGYSYEQYF. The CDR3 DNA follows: TGTGCCAGCAGTCCAGGGGGTTACTCCTACGAGCAGTACTTC.

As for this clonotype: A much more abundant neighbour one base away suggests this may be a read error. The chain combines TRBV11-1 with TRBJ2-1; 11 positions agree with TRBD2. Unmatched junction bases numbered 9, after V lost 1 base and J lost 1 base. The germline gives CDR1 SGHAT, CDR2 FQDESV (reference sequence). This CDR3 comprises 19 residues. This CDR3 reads CASSLGPPASGGSYNEQFF. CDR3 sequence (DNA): TGTGCCAGCAGCTTAGGCCCCCCGGCTAGCGGGGGGTCCTACAATGAGCAGTTCTTC.

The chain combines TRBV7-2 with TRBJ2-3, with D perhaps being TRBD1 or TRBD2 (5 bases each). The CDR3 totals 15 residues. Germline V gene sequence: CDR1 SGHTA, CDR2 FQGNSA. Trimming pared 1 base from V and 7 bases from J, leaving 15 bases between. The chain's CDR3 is CASSLGGWESNTQYF. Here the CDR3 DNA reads TGTGCCAGCAGCTTAGGGGGGTGGGAGTCTAATACGCAGTATTTT.

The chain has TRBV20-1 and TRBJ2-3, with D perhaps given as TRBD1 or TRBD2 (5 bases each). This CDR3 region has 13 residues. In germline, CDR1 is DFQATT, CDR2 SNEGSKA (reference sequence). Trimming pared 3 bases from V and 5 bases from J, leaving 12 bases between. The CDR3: CSARGDPRDTQYF. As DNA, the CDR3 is TGCAGTGCTAGGGGGGACCCCCGAGATACGCAGTATTTT.